This is a list of T cell receptor beta chains from one sample in a study of blood T cell repertoires in COVID-19. Sequencing was performed with immunoSEQ multiplex PCR; in TCRdb, only in-frame clones are kept and a portion is missing. The sample yields 400,000 or so clones, about 87% seen once. The sample was PBMCs or T cells enriched from blood (not recorded which). These receptors originate from a man aged 35 to 55 in a cohort exposed to, infected with or recovered from COVID-19 (not recorded which). The conserved cysteine and the conserved F or W are not part of the CDR3 here.

>TRBJ1-2|TRBV24-1
ATSDPGQNYGYT
>TRBJ2-6|TRBV27
ASSWGPGANVLT
>TRBJ2-5|TRBV25-1
ASSESGTGGQETQY
>TRBJ2-7|TRBV4-1
ASSRGTGAEQY
>TRBJ1-5|TRBV7-9
ASSLGTAGNQPQH
>TRBJ2-3|TRBV7-6
ASSPNPAGVTDTQY
>TRBJ1-1|TRBV28
ASNGQPTEAF
>TRBJ2-7|TRBV7-2
ASSLEIIPRISYEQY
>TRBJ2-5|TRBV18
ASSAGRQETQY
>TRBJ1-2|TRBV5-4
ASSFTTGTYGYT
>TRBJ2-7|TRBV19
ASSIVHGTSEAYEQY
>TRBJ2-7|TRBV7-9
ASSLGQGTGEQY
>TRBJ2-5|TRBV20-1
SASPRTGGQETQY
>TRBJ2-7|TRBV18
ASSPQGVYEQY
>TRBJ2-2|TRBV4-2
ASSPIPGQGANTGELF
>TRBJ1-4|TRBV3-1/TRBV3-2
ASSQTGAVMEKLF
>TRBJ2-7|TRBV28
ASSFGGSGNEQY
>TRBJ2-1|TRBV5-5
ASSAHTRVDNEQF
>TRBJ1-1|TRBV6-5
ASSYSRQMNTEAF
>TRBJ1-1|TRBV2
ASSTTDRVNTEAF
>TRBJ1-1|TRBV20-1
SVGVTEAF
>TRBJ2-2|TRBV7-9
ASSYLPGTGGFTGELF
>TRBJ1-3|TRBV19
ASSSQLLSGNTIY
>TRBJ1-1|TRBV5-4
ASSLVGRGSNTEAF
>TRBJ2-5|TRBV6-1
ASSDLPLAEETQY
>TRBJ1-1|TRBV10-1
ASSESVQGEAF
>TRBJ1-1|TRBV4-1
ASSQGGENTEAF